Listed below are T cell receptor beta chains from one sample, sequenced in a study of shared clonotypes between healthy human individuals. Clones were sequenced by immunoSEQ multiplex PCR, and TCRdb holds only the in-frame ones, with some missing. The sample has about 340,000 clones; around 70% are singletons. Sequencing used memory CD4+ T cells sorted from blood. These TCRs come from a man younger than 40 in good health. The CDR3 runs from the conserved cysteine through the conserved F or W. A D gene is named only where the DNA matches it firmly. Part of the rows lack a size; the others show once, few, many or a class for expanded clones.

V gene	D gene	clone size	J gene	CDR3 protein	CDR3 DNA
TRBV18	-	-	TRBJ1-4	CASSEGATNEKLFF	TGTGCCAGCTCCGAAGGGGCGACTAATGAAAAACTGTTTTTT
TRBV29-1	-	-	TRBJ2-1	CSVARGDEQFF	TGCAGCGTTGCGCGAGGTGATGAGCAGTTCTTC
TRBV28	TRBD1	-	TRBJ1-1	CASSLLDGDRLEAFF	TGTGCCAGCAGTTTGCTTGACGGGGACAGGTTGGAGGCTTTCTTT
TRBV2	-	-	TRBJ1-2	CASNKGGDYGYTF	TGTGCCAGCAATAAAGGGGGTGACTATGGCTACACCTTC
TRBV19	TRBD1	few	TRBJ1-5	CASSDRGNQPQHF	TGTGCCAGTAGCGACAGGGGGAATCAGCCCCAGCATTTT
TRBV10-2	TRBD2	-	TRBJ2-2	CASSILPSGSLAGELFF	TGCGCCAGCAGTATCCTACCTAGCGGGAGTTTAGCCGGGGAGCTGTTTTTT
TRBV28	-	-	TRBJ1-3	CASSLGGGPSSGNTIYF	TGTGCCAGCAGTTTAGGTGGAGGACCAAGCTCTGGAAACACCATATATTTT
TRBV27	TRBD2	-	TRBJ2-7	CASSLGLAASYEQYF	TGTGCCAGCAGTTTAGGACTAGCGGCATCCTACGAGCAGTACTTC
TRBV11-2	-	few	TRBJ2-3	CASSLAGTDTQYF	TGTGCCAGCAGCTTAGCGGGCACAGATACGCAGTATTTT
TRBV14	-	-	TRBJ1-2	CASSQLRAAGGYTF	TGTGCCAGCAGCCAACTGAGGGCTGCAGGAGGCTACACCTTC
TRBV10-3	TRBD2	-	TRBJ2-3	CAISGGRSGDTQYF	TGTGCCATCAGTGGCGGGAGATCTGGAGATACGCAGTATTTT
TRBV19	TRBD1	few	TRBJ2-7	CASSPRTGSSYEQYF	TGTGCCAGTAGCCCGAGGACAGGATCCTCCTACGAGCAGTACTTC
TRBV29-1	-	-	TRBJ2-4	CSVGLQNIQYF	TGCAGCGTTGGCCTCCAAAACATTCAGTACTTC
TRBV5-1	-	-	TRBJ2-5	CASSWRGGYQETQYF	TGCGCCAGCAGCTGGAGGGGTGGGTACCAAGAGACCCAGTACTTC
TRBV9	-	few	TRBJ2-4	CASSVGREFGKNIQYF	TGTGCCAGCAGCGTAGGAAGGGAGTTTGGCAAAAACATTCAGTACTTC
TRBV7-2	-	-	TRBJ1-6	CASSFLLGGRNSPLHF	TGTGCCAGCAGCTTCCTACTGGGAGGGCGTAATTCACCCCTCCACTTT
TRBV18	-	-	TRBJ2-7	CASSPMGTYEQYF	TGTGCCAGCTCACCTATGGGGACCTACGAGCAGTACTTC
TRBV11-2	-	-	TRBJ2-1	CASSLVLDNEQFF	TGTGCCAGCAGCTTAGTGTTGGACAATGAGCAGTTCTTC
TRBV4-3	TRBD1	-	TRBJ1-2	CASSQDQTGFYGYTF	TGCGCCAGCAGCCAAGATCAGACAGGGTTCTATGGCTACACCTTC
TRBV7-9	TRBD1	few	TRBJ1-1	CASSSYRGEGEAFF	TGTGCCAGCAGCTCCTACAGGGGTGAGGGGGAAGCTTTCTTT
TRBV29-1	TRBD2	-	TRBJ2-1	CSVALAGSYNEQFF	TGCAGCGTTGCCCTAGCGGGGAGCTACAATGAGCAGTTCTTC
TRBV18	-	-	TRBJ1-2	CASSPVGGGPDYGYTF	TGTGCCAGCTCACCAGTCGGAGGAGGGCCGGACTATGGCTACACCTTC
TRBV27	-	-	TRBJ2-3	CASSLEQPRADTQYF	TGTGCCAGCAGTTTAGAACAGCCTCGGGCAGATACGCAGTATTTT
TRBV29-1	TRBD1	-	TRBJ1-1	CSVEGPDRGHFGNTEAFF	TGCAGCGTTGAAGGTCCGGACAGGGGGCACTTCGGAAACACTGAAGCTTTCTTT
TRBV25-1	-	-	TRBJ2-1	CASRVSGSINEQFF	TGTGCCAGCAGGGTTTCGGGGTCAATCAATGAGCAGTTCTTC
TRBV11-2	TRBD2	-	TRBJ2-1	CASSSQGLAGALEQFF	TGTGCCAGCAGCTCTCAGGGACTAGCGGGAGCGCTTGAGCAGTTCTTC
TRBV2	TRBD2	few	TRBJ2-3	CASGTITDTQYF	TGTGCCAGCGGGACTATCACAGATACGCAGTATTTT
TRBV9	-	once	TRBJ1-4	CASSGRQVGANEKLFF	TGTGCCAGCAGCGGTAGACAGGTCGGGGCTAATGAAAAACTGTTTTTT
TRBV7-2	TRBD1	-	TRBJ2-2	CASSRDRVGTGELFF	TGTGCCAGCAGCCGGGACAGGGTGGGCACCGGGGAGCTGTTTTTT
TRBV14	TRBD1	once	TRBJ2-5	CASSQQPGQGQETQYF	TGTGCCAGCAGCCAACAACCGGGACAGGGTCAAGAGACCCAGTACTTC
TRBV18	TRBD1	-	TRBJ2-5	CASSPIGQGTETQYF	TGTGCCAGCTCACCCATTGGACAGGGAACGGAGACCCAGTACTTC